Below, 6 T cell receptor beta chains from the same sample are listed, as sequenced in a study of radiotherapy plus CTLA-4 blockade in lung cancer. This table comes from immunoSEQ multiplex PCR, and its TCRdb copy is limited to in-frame clones, with some not included. The table lists some 110,000 clones, 81% of them singletons. The sample in question was peripheral blood, obtained from a patient treated with radiotherapy plus ipilimumab. The source of these receptors is a human donor with non-small cell lung cancer that progressed on radiotherapy plus ipilimumab. Some clones in this sample may be carry-over from other donors' samples.

The V and J genes are TRBV28 and TRBJ1-4, with D possibly TRBD1 on 6 matching bases. Germline lookup yields CDR1 MDHEN and CDR2 SYDVKM. CDR3 length: 15 residues. V lost 3 bases to trimming and J lost 2 bases, with 10 bases between them. DNA of the CDR3: TGTGCCAGCAGTTTTGGGGGGGCTACTAATGAAAAACTGTTTTTT. Protein: CASSFGGATNEKLFF.

This sequence joins TRBV10-3 and TRBJ1-5; D unclear. V shed 0 bases and J shed 0 bases, with 12 bases lying between them. The CDR3 has 17 residues. The germline V gene encodes CDR1 ENHRY and CDR2 SYGVKD. CDR3 in amino acids: CAISESLGWNSNQPQHF. Here the CDR3 DNA reads TGTGCCATCAGTGAGTCGTTGGGGTGGAATAGCAATCAGCCCCAGCATTTT.

In its sample, this clone was seen once. This chain connects TRBV4-3 to TRBJ1-2; the match to TRBD1 covers 7 bases. CDR3 length: 15 amino acids. The V and J ends lost 1 base and 4 bases, in that order; junction bases with no gene match: 6. Germline CDR1 is LGHNA and CDR2 is YSLEER. Written as DNA, the CDR3 is TGCGCCAGCAGCCAAGGGTACAGGGGCGCCTATGGCTACACCTTC. Protein: CASSQGYRGAYGYTF.

The rearrangement links TRBV19 to TRBJ1-2; possible D gene TRBD1, 6 bases. V was clipped by 3 bases and J by 7 bases, with 18 bases between them. The V gene's germline CDR1 is LNHDA and CDR2 SQIVND (reference sequence). CDR3 length: 15 residues. The CDR3: CASSIQGHGAGGYTF. In nucleotides, the CDR3 is TGTGCCAGTAGTATTCAGGGACACGGCGCAGGTGGCTACACCTTC.

The chain has TRBV6-4 and TRBJ2-1; maybe TRBD2 (5 bases). Germline CDR1 MRHNA, CDR2 SNTAGT. This CDR3 is 15 amino acids long. Trimming removed 5 bases at V and 2 bases at J, with 13 bases between. CDR3 loop: CASSPSFGAYNEQFF. The CDR3, as DNA: TGTGCCAGCAGTCCCTCGTTCGGGGCCTACAATGAGCAGTTCTTC.

The chain is built from TRBV30 and TRBJ2-7; the match to TRBD1 covers 8 bases. The CDR3 spans 11 residues. In germline, CDR1 is GTSNPN, CDR2 SVGIG (reference sequence). Losses at the gene ends were 1 base for V and 7 bases for J; bases not matched to a gene: 0. In DNA form, the CDR3 reads TGTGCCTGGAGTGGACAGGGGGAGCAGTACTTC. Its protein product is CAWSGQGEQYF. The full variable domain, completed using reference TRBV30 and TRBJ2-7, is SQTIHQWPATLVQPVGSPLSLECTVEGTSNPNLYWYRQAAGRGLQLLFYSVGIGQISSEVPQNLSASRPQDRQFILSSKKLLLSDSGFYLCAWSGQGEQYFGPGTRLTVT.